The next 24 T cell receptor beta chains were all read from a single sample in a study of cytomegalovirus exposure and HLA in healthy donors. A multiplex PCR was run with 60 Vbeta primers and 13 Jbeta primers. Profiled with immunoSEQ multiplex PCR; TCRdb holds only in-frame clones, not every one. The table has approximately 100,000 clones, 64% seen once; the top ten hold roughly 3.2%. Sequenced input: PBMCs. These receptors were collected from a man in his sixties in good health and CMV-seronegative.

The chain joins TRBV7-3 to TRBJ2-7; possible D gene TRBD2, 5 bases. Germline-derived CDR1 and CDR2 are SGHTA and FQGTGA. The CDR3 covers 13 residues. V lost 0 bases, J lost 5 bases, and 8 bases lay in between. The CDR3 protein is CASSLTGNHEQYF. The CDR3 bases are TGTGCCAGCAGCTTAACCGGGAACCACGAGCAGTACTTC.

CDR3 coding DNA: TGTGCCAGCTCCTCCAGTGGGGGGTCGGACGAGCAGTACTTC. Residues: CASSSSGGSDEQYF. The rearrangement links TRBV18 to TRBJ2-5; a weak D match, TRBD2 (6 bases). The J call is doubtful: the DNA matches TRBJ2-7 better. The CDR3 length is 14 residues. In germline, CDR1 is KGHSH, CDR2 LQKENI.

This chain links TRBV6-5 with TRBJ2-7, with TRBD2 identical over 7 bases. The CDR3 totals 14 residues. The V gene end was trimmed by 5 bases and the J gene end by 0 bases; junction bases not matched to a gene: 4. Germline V CDR1 and CDR2: MNHEY, SVGAGI. CDR3 coding DNA: TGTGCCAGCAGTCCGGGGGGTAGCTCCTACGAGCAGTACTTC. It translates to CASSPGGSSYEQYF.

A few counts support this clone. This sequence joins TRBV19 and TRBJ1-2; 10 bases agree with TRBD1. CDR1 LNHDA and CDR2 SQIVND come from the germline V gene (reference sequence). V shed 5 bases and J 6 bases; nucleotides not matched to a gene: 18. The CDR3 runs to 18 residues. CDR3 protein: CASSLRDRGPQVLNGYTF. CDR3 in DNA: TGTGCCAGTAGTCTCCGGGACAGGGGTCCCCAGGTATTGAATGGCTACACCTTC. Full variable domain (remainder filled in from reference TRBV19 and TRBJ1-2): DGGITQSPKYLFRKEGQNVTLSCEQNLNHDAMYWYRQDPGQGLRLIYYSQIVNDFQKGDIAEGYSVSREKKESFPLTVTSAQKNPTAFYLCASSLRDRGPQVLNGYTFGSGTRLTVV.

The V gene is TRBV7-9, the J gene TRBJ2-3; TRBD2 might be the D (5 bases). Trimming shortened V by 6 bases and J by 0 bases, and 10 bases separated the two germline ends. The CDR3 spans 14 residues. The V gene's germline CDR1 is SEHNR and CDR2 FQNEAQ (reference sequence). In nucleotides, the CDR3 is TGTGCCAGCAGAAGTAGGACTAGCACAGATACGCAGTATTTT. This encodes CASRSRTSTDTQYF.

The sample holds one count of this clone. CDR3 DNA sequence: TGTGCCAGCTCACCAATGGTGCAGGGGCAGGATGGCTACACCTTC. This codes for CASSPMVQGQDGYTF. The J gene is TRBJ1-2, the V gene TRBV18; D possibly corresponds to TRBD1 (6 bases). This CDR3 spans 15 amino acids. From germline, CDR1 is KGHSH and CDR2 LQKENI. V lost 2 bases to trimming and J lost 6 bases, with 16 bases between them. Looking up the rest from reference TRBV18 and TRBJ1-2 gives the full variable domain: NAGVMQNPRHLVRRRGQEARLRCSPMKGHSHVYWYRQLPEEGLKFMVYLQKENIIDESGMPKERFSAEFPKEGPSILRIQQVVRGDSAAYFCASSPMVQGQDGYTFGSGTRLTVV.

The CDR3 is CASSLRQGPNYGYTF. For the CDR3, the DNA is TGTGCCAGCAGCCTACGACAGGGCCCTAACTATGGCTACACCTTC. The chain recombines TRBV4-2 with TRBJ1-2; 7 bases are shared with TRBD1. The CDR3 has 15 amino acids. Trimming took 4 bases from V and 0 from J; bases not matched to a gene: 5. Germline assignment: CDR1 LGHNA and CDR2 YNFKEQ.

The chain links TRBV6-5 to TRBJ1-1, with 7 bases identical to TRBD1. The CDR3 loop spans 14 amino acids. CDR1 and CDR2 (germline): MNHEY, SVGAGI. J was trimmed by 1 base and V by 2 bases; bases with no gene match: 1. The CDR3 DNA is TGTGCCAGCAGTTACGAGGGGGCGAACACTGAAGCTTTCTTT. Its protein product is CASSYEGANTEAFF.

This clone came up once. The CDR3 bases are TGTGCCAGCAGCTCACGACAGATACTCCAAGAGACCCAGTACTTC. Translating it yields CASSSRQILQETQYF. This chain joins TRBV11-2 and TRBJ2-5; D might be TRBD1 (5 bases). Deletions cut 4 bases from V and 1 base from J, with 13 bases between. The CDR3 loop spans 15 amino acids. Germline V gene lookup returns CDR1 SGHAT and CDR2 FQNNGV.

This clone was seen a single time. V usage is TRBV29-1 and J usage is TRBJ2-7; TRBD2 is a possible D gene (5 bases). Germline V CDR1 and CDR2: SQVTM, ANQGSEA. The CDR3 runs to 16 residues. Trimming shortened V by 2 bases and J by 3 bases, and 20 bases separated the two germline ends. CDR3 sequence: CSVESPGRGNYYEQYF. CDR3 DNA: TGCAGCGTTGAATCTCCCGGACGGGGAAACTACTACGAGCAGTACTTC.

V is TRBV30 and J is TRBJ2-3, with D uncertain. V lost 0 bases to trimming and J lost 3 bases, with 4 bases between them. The CDR3 spans 12 residues. Looked up from germline, CDR1 is GTSNPN and CDR2 is SVGIG (reference sequence). In DNA form, the CDR3 reads TGTGCCTGGAGTGTACAGACAGATACGCAGTATTTT. Amino acids: CAWSVQTDTQYF.

The J gene is TRBJ2-5, the V gene TRBV25-1, with D possibly being TRBD1 (6 bases). V lost 4 bases and J lost 5, with 14 bases in between. CDR3 size: 14 residues. Germline V lookup: CDR1 MGHDK, CDR2 SYGVNS. This CDR3 is CASSGHNRDETQYF. Written as DNA, the CDR3 is TGTGCCAGCAGTGGTCACAACAGGGATGAGACCCAGTACTTC.

The chain recombines TRBV25-1 with TRBJ2-7, with 11 bases that match TRBD2. The CDR3 has 17 residues. Unmatched junction bases numbered 11, after V lost 3 bases and J lost 4 bases. Germline values: CDR1 MGHDK, CDR2 SYGVNS. CDR3 nucleotide sequence: TGTGCCAGCAGTGAGTCTACTAGCGGGAGTTCAAGTTACGAGCAGTACTTC. It translates to CASSESTSGSSSYEQYF.

The chain combines TRBV7-6 with TRBJ2-5; TRBD1 is a possible D gene (6 bases). V gave up 0 bases and J gave up 1 base, with 12 bases separating them. CDR3 length equals 16 residues. Germline assignment: CDR1 SGHVS and CDR2 FNYEAQ. CDR3 sequence (DNA): TGTGCCAGCAGCTTAGCCGGACAGATCCTCCAAGAGACCCAGTACTTC. It codes for CASSLAGQILQETQYF.

The CDR3 reads CASSHNKDTAYEQYF. CDR3 coding DNA: TGCGCCAGCAGTCATAACAAAGACACGGCCTACGAGCAGTACTTC. The rearrangement links TRBV23-1 to TRBJ2-7; D is unclear. TRBV23-1 is an ORF, with its function uncertain. The ends were cut back, 3 bases at V and 2 bases at J, with 14 bases in the middle. This CDR3 has 15 residues.

This clone came up a few times. The chain combines TRBV15 with TRBJ1-5; D is unclear. Trimming removed 3 bases at V and 10 bases at J, with 13 bases between. This CDR3 region has 13 residues. Germline loops: CDR1 LNHNV, CDR2 YYDKDF (reference sequence). The CDR3 bases are TGTGCCACCAGCAGGGCCCCCGGGGAACCCCAGCATTTT. Its translation is CATSRAPGEPQHF.

J is TRBJ1-5 and V is TRBV6-1, with a weak D call TRBD1 (6 bases). Trimming left V 4 bases short and J 4 bases short, with 8 bases between. The CDR3 loop spans 13 amino acids. CDR1 is MNHNS, CDR2 SASEGT, per germline. CDR3 DNA: TGTGCCAGCAGTGGGACAGATAATCAGCCCCAGCATTTT. Translation: CASSGTDNQPQHF.

The J gene is TRBJ2-7, the V gene TRBV19; D gene ambiguous. The CDR3 has 11 residues. Germline V lookup: CDR1 LNHDA, CDR2 SQIVND (reference sequence). Deletions cut 11 bases from V and 3 bases from J, with 11 bases between. The CDR3 coding sequence is TGTGCCGTTTCGACGGGCTACGAGCAGTACTTC. Its protein product is CAVSTGYEQYF. Variable domain in full (rest from reference TRBV19 and TRBJ2-7): DGGITQSPKYLFRKEGQNVTLSCEQNLNHDAMYWYRQDPGQGLRLIYYSQIVNDFQKGDIAEGYSVSREKKESFPLTVTSAQKNPTAFYLCAVSTGYEQYFGPGTRLTVT.

V and J are TRBV28 and TRBJ1-2; D possibly corresponds to TRBD1 (6 bases). V lost 2 bases to trimming and J lost 5 bases, with 15 bases between them. Germline CDR1 and CDR2: MDHEN and SYDVKM. The CDR3 spans 15 residues. CDR3 nucleotides: TGTGCCAGCAGTTTAACGACAGGTCGGGATTATGGCTACACCTTC. This gives the protein CASSLTTGRDYGYTF.

The chain joins TRBV4-2 to TRBJ2-3; 7 positions match TRBD2. V lost 0 bases and J lost 5; bases outside the gene matches: 11. CDR3 length: 17 amino acids. Germline V gene lookup returns CDR1 LGHNA and CDR2 YNFKEQ. The CDR3 is CASSQDSQRGFIDTQYF. CDR3 nucleotides: TGTGCCAGCAGCCAAGATTCTCAGCGGGGATTCATAGATACGCAGTATTTT.

The chain couples TRBV6-1 to TRBJ2-4; possibly TRBD2 for D (6 bases). The germline gives CDR1 MNHNS, CDR2 SASEGT. This CDR3 contains 17 residues. V lost 3 bases to trimming and J lost 9 bases, with 24 bases between them. CDR3 coding DNA: TGTGCCAGCAGTGAGTCTAAGAATTTGGGGGGATCCGTCATTCAGTACTTC. Amino acids: CASSESKNLGGSVIQYF.

The rearrangement joins TRBV21-1 to TRBJ1-2; the table's D gene call, TRBD1, was not cross checked with the DNA. TRBV21-1 is a pseudogene. This CDR3 spans 14 amino acids. The CDR3 bases are TGTGCCAGCAGCAAAGGGACAGAGAAGAATGGCTACACCTTC. It specifies CASSKGTEKNGYTF.

Details on this clone: This sample also contains other DNA sequences that code for the same CDR3. This chain joins TRBV28 and TRBJ1-1, with D uncertain. This CDR3 is built from 14 residues. In germline, CDR1 is MDHEN, CDR2 SYDVKM. Trimming took 5 bases from V and 1 from J, leaving 11 bases between them. The CDR3 region has the DNA TGTGCCAGCAGTCCCTTGACACCGAACACTGAAGCTTTCTTT. The encoded protein is CASSPLTPNTEAFF.

This clone was counted between two and nine times. The V call is TRBV7-2, the J call TRBJ2-2; tentatively, D is TRBD1 (5 bases). V dropped 5 bases and J dropped 13 bases, with 17 bases sitting between them. This CDR3 contains 13 residues. The V gene's germline CDR1 is SGHTA and CDR2 FQGNSA. CDR3 nucleotide sequence: TGTGCCAGCAGCCCCCCGGGTTTCCAGGGGCTGTTTTTT. Protein product: CASSPPGFQGLFF.